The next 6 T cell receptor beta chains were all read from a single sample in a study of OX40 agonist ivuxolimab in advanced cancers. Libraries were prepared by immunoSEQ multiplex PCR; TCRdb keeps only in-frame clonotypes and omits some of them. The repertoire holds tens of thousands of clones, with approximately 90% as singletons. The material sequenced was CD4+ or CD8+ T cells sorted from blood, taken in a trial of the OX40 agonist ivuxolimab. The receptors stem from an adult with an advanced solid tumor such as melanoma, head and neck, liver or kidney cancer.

Here the CDR3 reads CASSLQGGSDTQYF. CDR3 DNA: TGCGCCAGCAGCTTACAGGGGGGGTCAGATACGCAGTATTTT. The chain is built from TRBV5-1 and TRBJ2-3, with TRBD1 as a possible D gene (8 bases). Germline V gives CDR1 SGHRS, CDR2 YFSETQ. The CDR3 runs to 14 residues. V lost 2 bases to trimming and J lost 4 bases, with 11 bases between them.

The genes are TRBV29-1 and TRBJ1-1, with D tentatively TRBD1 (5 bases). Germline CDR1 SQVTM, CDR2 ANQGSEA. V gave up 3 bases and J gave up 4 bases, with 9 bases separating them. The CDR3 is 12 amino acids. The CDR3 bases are TGCAGCGTTGATCAGGGTAGCACTGAAGCTTTCTTT. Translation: CSVDQGSTEAFF.

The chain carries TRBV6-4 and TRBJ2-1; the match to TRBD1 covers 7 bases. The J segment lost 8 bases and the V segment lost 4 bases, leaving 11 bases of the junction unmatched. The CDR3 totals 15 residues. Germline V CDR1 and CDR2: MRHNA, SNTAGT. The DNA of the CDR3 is TGTGCCAGCAGTGTTGCGGACAGGAGATCGGATGAGCAGTTCTTC. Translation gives CASSVADRRSDEQFF.

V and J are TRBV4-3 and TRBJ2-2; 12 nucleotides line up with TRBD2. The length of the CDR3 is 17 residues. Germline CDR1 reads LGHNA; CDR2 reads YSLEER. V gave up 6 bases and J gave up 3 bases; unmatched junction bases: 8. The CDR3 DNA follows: TGCGCCAGCAGTAAGGCTAGCGGGGGGGATTACACCGGGGAGCTGTTTTTT. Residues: CASSKASGGDYTGELFF.

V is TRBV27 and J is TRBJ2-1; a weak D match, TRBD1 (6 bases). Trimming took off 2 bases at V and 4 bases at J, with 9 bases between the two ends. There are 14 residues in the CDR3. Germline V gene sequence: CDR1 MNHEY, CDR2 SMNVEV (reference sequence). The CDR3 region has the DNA TGTGCCAGCAGTTTACAGGGGCGATACAATGAGCAGTTCTTC. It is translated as CASSLQGRYNEQFF.

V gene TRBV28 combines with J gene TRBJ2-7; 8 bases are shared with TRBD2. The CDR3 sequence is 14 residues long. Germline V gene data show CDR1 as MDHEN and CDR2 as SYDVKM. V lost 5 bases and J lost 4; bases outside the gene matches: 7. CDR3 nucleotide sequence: TGTGCCAGCAGTCCCCGGGAGGGCGCGTACGAGCAGTACTTC. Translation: CASSPREGAYEQYF.